There are a few counts of the clone carrying this TCR beta chain. This entry is derived from a study of control samples from healthy donors and cancer patients. Measured with immunoSEQ multiplex PCR; TCRdb has only the in-frame clones, and not every one. The sample lists about 53,000 clones; around 90% were seen once. This CDR3 has 15 amino acids. The germline V gene has CDR1 SGHTA and CDR2 FQGNSA. V dropped 1 base and J dropped 5; count of bases not matched to a gene: 6. Sequencing used PBMCs. This rearrangement joins TRBV7-2 to TRBJ2-5, with 8 nucleotides matching TRBD2. The receptor comes from a man in his sixties with head and neck cancer. The CDR3, as DNA: TGTGCCAGCAGCTTAGTCCGGGGGGGCGACGAGACCCAGTACTTC. This codes for CASSLVRGGDETQYF.